This passage covers 21 T cell receptor beta chains from one sample sequenced in a study of PD-L1 blockade in urothelial cancer. The repertoire was sequenced with immunoSEQ multiplex PCR; TCRdb's copy has only in-frame clones and lacks some. The sample holds 70,000 to 85,000 clones, 84% seen once. The sequencing used PBMCs, collected around atezolizumab (anti-PD-L1) treatment. These receptors were collected from a man between 65 and 85 years old with urothelial cancer.

This chain links TRBV5-1 with TRBJ2-1, with 8 bases that match TRBD2. Per germline, CDR1 SGHRS and CDR2 YFSETQ. Trimming at V came to 4 bases and at J to 2 bases, leaving 11 bases not matched to a gene. This CDR3 comprises 17 residues. The DNA for the CDR3 is TGCGCCAGCAGCCCCCCAATTGTTAGCGGGACCTACAATGAGCAGTTCTTC. This sequence encodes CASSPPIVSGTYNEQFF.

The CDR3 loop reads CASSYYSGTGEDGYTF. DNA of the CDR3: TGTGCCAGCAGCTACTACTCCGGGACAGGGGAAGATGGCTACACCTTC. The J gene is TRBJ1-2, the V gene TRBV7-9; 10 nucleotides agree with TRBD1. Trimming took 4 bases from V and 6 from J; bases not matched to a gene: 11. CDR1 and CDR2 (germline): SEHNR, FQNEAQ (reference sequence). This CDR3 is built from 16 residues.

The rearrangement joins TRBV28 to TRBJ2-1; 11 bases line up with TRBD1. V trimming: 6 bases; J trimming: 7 bases; junction bases outside the gene matches: 11. Looked up from germline, CDR1 is MDHEN and CDR2 is SYDVKM. This CDR3 has 16 amino acids. CDR3 region: CASSVRGTGGWNEQFF. The CDR3 region has the DNA TGTGCCAGCAGCGTCCGAGGGACAGGGGGATGGAATGAGCAGTTCTTC.

The V call is TRBV7-9, the J call TRBJ2-3, with TRBD2 matching over 8 bases. Per the germline V gene, CDR1 is SEHNR and CDR2 is FQNEAQ (reference sequence). The CDR3 is 17 residues long. Trimming took 3 bases from V and 6 from J; bases not matched to a gene: 14. The CDR3 DNA is TGTGCCAGCAGCTTGCCCCGTGGACTAGCATTCTATGATACGCAGTATTTT. Translated, it gives CASSLPRGLAFYDTQYF.

The V and J genes are TRBV4-2 and TRBJ2-7; 7 bases are a match to TRBD1. V lost 2 bases, J lost 3 bases, and 7 bases stayed unmatched. CDR3 length: 15 residues. From germline, CDR1 is LGHNA and CDR2 YNFKEQ. The CDR3: CASSQSWDSVYEQYF. CDR3 coding DNA: TGTGCCAGCAGCCAAAGCTGGGACAGTGTCTACGAGCAGTACTTC.

CDR3 nucleotide sequence: TGTGCCAGCAGTGACAGAGAAGCTTTCTTT. Residues: CASSDREAFF. The rearrangement links TRBV2 to TRBJ1-1; D ambiguous. There are 10 residues in the CDR3. In germline, CDR1 is SNHLY, CDR2 FYNNEI. Trimming cost V 3 bases and J 8 bases, with 4 bases left between them.

This clone was recorded a few times. The chain recombines TRBV28 with TRBJ1-5, with TRBD1 matching over 9 bases. This CDR3 contains 16 residues. CDR1 and CDR2 (germline): MDHEN, SYDVKM. The junction had 10 bases not matched to a gene; V was cut back by 7 bases and J by 3 bases. The CDR3 DNA follows: TGTGCCAGCATACGGACAGGGGCACTTAACAATCAGCCCCAGCATTTT. Residues: CASIRTGALNNQPQHF.

This clone was found a few times. The J gene is TRBJ1-1, the V gene TRBV7-9, with D perhaps TRBD1 (5 bases). This CDR3 region has 15 residues. V lost 2 bases, J lost 3 bases, and 13 bases lay in between. Germline-derived CDR1 and CDR2 are SEHNR and FQNEAQ (reference sequence). CDR3 region: CASSLSGVGDTEAFF. The CDR3 nucleotides read TGTGCCAGCAGCTTAAGCGGGGTAGGGGACACTGAAGCTTTCTTT.

The genes are TRBV7-2 and TRBJ2-2, with D perhaps matching TRBD2 (5 bases). The CDR3 is made up of 16 amino acids. The V gene lost 0 bases and the J gene lost 1 base, with 9 bases spanning the gap. Germline lookup yields CDR1 SGHTA and CDR2 FQGNSA. CDR3 DNA sequence: TGTGCCAGCAGCTTAGCGGCGGGTCAGAACACCGGGGAGCTGTTTTTT. This encodes CASSLAAGQNTGELFF.

The V gene is TRBV5-1, the J gene TRBJ2-7; 9 nucleotides agree with TRBD2. This CDR3 comprises 14 residues. CDR1 SGHRS and CDR2 YFSETQ come from the germline V gene. V lost 0 bases to trimming and J lost 3 bases; unmatched junction nucleotides: 1. Here the CDR3 DNA reads TGCGCCAGCAGCTTGGGGACTAGCGACTACGAGCAGTACTTC. Protein: CASSLGTSDYEQYF.

V usage is TRBV10-1 and J usage is TRBJ2-3; D is possibly TRBD1 (6 bases). V lost 2 bases, J lost 4 bases, and 10 bases lay in between. The length of the CDR3 is 14 residues. Germline loops: CDR1 WNHNN, CDR2 SYGVQD (reference sequence). The CDR3, as DNA: TGCGCCAGCAGTGAGGGGACATTGTCAGATACGCAGTATTTT. Translation: CASSEGTLSDTQYF.

The chain links TRBV28 to TRBJ1-3, with 7 nucleotides matching TRBD1. The CDR3 extends over 15 amino acids. The junction had 4 bases not matched to a gene; V was cut back by 5 bases and J by 0 bases. Germline values: CDR1 MDHEN, CDR2 SYDVKM. The CDR3 coding sequence is TGTGCCAGCAGTCCTGGGACAGCCTCTGGAAACACCATATATTTT. This translates into CASSPGTASGNTIYF.

A single count supports this clone. The sample contains more than one DNA sequence encoding this CDR3. The chain couples TRBV6-1 to TRBJ2-5; D is perhaps TRBD1 (6 bases). Germline CDR1 MNHNS, CDR2 SASEGT. Trimming stripped 2 bases from V and 1 base from J, with 11 bases between. There are 15 residues in the CDR3. The CDR3 DNA sequence: TGTGCCAGCAGTGAACTGCCAGGGGCCCAAGAGACCCAGTACTTC. Its translation: CASSELPGAQETQYF.

This chain joins TRBV6-1 and TRBJ2-7; 11 bases are shared with TRBD2. The CDR3 is 16 amino acids. The ends lost 3 bases at V and 1 base at J; junction bases unmatched: 5. The germline V gene has CDR1 MNHNS and CDR2 SASEGT. The CDR3 DNA sequence: TGTGCCAGCAGTGATAGCGGGAGGGCCCTTTCCTACGAGCAGTACTTC. Encoded protein: CASSDSGRALSYEQYF.

This sequence joins TRBV6-1 and TRBJ1-2, with 8 bases matching TRBD1. The CDR3 covers 13 residues. V lost 8 bases, J lost 5 bases, and 7 bases stayed unmatched. Germline values: CDR1 MNHNS, CDR2 SASEGT. CDR3: CASGRTGLYGYTF. The CDR3 nucleotides read TGTGCCAGCGGAAGGACAGGGCTTTATGGCTACACCTTC.

CDR3 in amino acids: CASSSRLAGEETQYF. CDR3 in DNA: TGTGCCAGCAGCTCCCGGCTAGCGGGAGAAGAGACCCAGTACTTC. The J gene is TRBJ2-5, the V gene TRBV13, with TRBD2 matching over 10 bases. CDR3 length equals 15 residues. Germline CDR1 reads PRHDT; CDR2 reads FYEKMQ (reference sequence). With V trimmed by 4 bases and J by 3 bases, 5 bases remained unmatched.

The chain recombines TRBV29-1 with TRBJ2-1; TRBD2 matches 9 bases. The germline gives CDR1 SQVTM, CDR2 ANQGSEA. The CDR3 has 14 residues. The V gene end was trimmed by 5 bases and the J gene end by 0 bases; junction bases not matched to a gene: 2. CDR3 amino acids: CSVRAGGSYNEQFF. The CDR3 region has the DNA TGCAGCGTTAGAGCGGGAGGCTCCTACAATGAGCAGTTCTTC.

The V and J genes are TRBV25-1 and TRBJ2-2; D not resolved. CDR1 MGHDK and CDR2 SYGVNS come from the germline V gene. V gave up 7 bases and J gave up 1 base, with 7 bases separating them. This CDR3 is built from 13 residues. The CDR3 region has the DNA TGTGCCAGCAACTCAAAGAACACCGGGGAGCTGTTTTTT. Its protein is CASNSKNTGELFF. The full variable domain, with the rest looked up from reference TRBV25-1 and TRBJ2-2, is EADIYQTPRYLVIGTGKKITLECSQTMGHDKMYWYQQDPGMELHLIHYSYGVNSTEKGDLSSESTVSRIRTEHFPLTLESARPSHTSQYLCASNSKNTGELFFGEGSRLTVL.

In nucleotides, the CDR3 is TGTGCCAGCAGTTCTCCAGGGTTGGGGACCCAGTACTTC. It yields the protein CASSSPGLGTQYF. The chain joins TRBV28 to TRBJ2-5; TRBD1 might be the D (5 bases). CDR1 is MDHEN, CDR2 SYDVKM, per germline. The CDR3 is made up of 13 amino acids. V gave up 4 bases and J gave up 7 bases, with 13 bases separating them.

J is TRBJ2-1 and V is TRBV5-1, with TRBD2 matching over 12 bases. This CDR3 spans 18 amino acids. Germline V gene sequence: CDR1 SGHRS, CDR2 YFSETQ. After removal of 3 bases from V and 9 bases from J, the junction contained 16 bases not matched to a gene. CDR3 nucleotides: TGCGCCAGCAGCTCTCGACCTCCAGCTAGCGGGAGGGAAGGTGAGCAGTTCTTC. As protein: CASSSRPPASGREGEQFF.

CDR3 DNA sequence: TGTGCCAGCAGCTACGAAGTACGGGAGACCCAGTACTTC. Translating it yields CASSYEVRETQYF. V gene TRBV6-5 combines with J gene TRBJ2-5; D gene uncertain. Germline loops: CDR1 MNHEY, CDR2 SVGAGI. Trimming took off 6 bases at V and 5 bases at J, with 13 bases between the two ends. The CDR3 spans 13 residues.